This is a list of T cell receptor beta chains from one sample in a study of blood T cell repertoires in COVID-19. Sequencing used immunoSEQ multiplex PCR; TCRdb keeps in-frame clones, though not all of them. The table lists 90,000 to 150,000 clones, roughly four fifths of them singletons. Specimen: peripheral blood. These receptors were obtained from a human donor in a cohort sampled during active COVID-19. CDR3s include the opening cysteine and the closing phenylalanine or tryptophan. The order of the fields is CDR3 DNA, CDR3 protein, D gene, J gene, V gene, clone size. D genes are given only for firm matches. Only part of the rows carry a size: once, few, many, or a class if the clone is expanded.

CDR3 DNA: TGCGCCAGCAGCCCTGGGACAGGGGGTTTCTACAATGAGCAGTTCTTC; CDR3 protein: CASSPGTGGFYNEQFF; D gene: TRBD1; J gene: TRBJ2-1; V gene: TRBV4-1; clone size: -
CDR3 DNA: TGTGCCAGCAGAACCGACAGGGGGAGCACAGATACGCAGTATTTT; CDR3 protein: CASRTDRGSTDTQYF; D gene: TRBD1; J gene: TRBJ2-3; V gene: TRBV5-4; clone size: -
CDR3 DNA: TGTGCCAGCAGCCAAGACGACAGGGCGAACACCGGGGAGCTGTTTTTT; CDR3 protein: CASSQDDRANTGELFF; D gene: TRBD1; J gene: TRBJ2-2; V gene: TRBV11-3; clone size: few
CDR3 DNA: TGTGCCCGCAGCGTAGGGGGGGGGCCTGGGTACGAGCAGTACTTC; CDR3 protein: CARSVGGGPGYEQYF; D gene: -; J gene: TRBJ2-7; V gene: TRBV9; clone size: once
CDR3 DNA: TGTGCCAGCAGCGTAGGGGAGGGATTGGATTCACCCCTCCACTTT; CDR3 protein: CASSVGEGLDSPLHF; D gene: -; J gene: TRBJ1-6; V gene: TRBV9; clone size: many
CDR3 DNA: TGTGCCAGCAGTTACTCATATCAGGGACAGGGGTATGGCTACACCTTC; CDR3 protein: CASSYSYQGQGYGYTF; D gene: TRBD1; J gene: TRBJ1-2; V gene: TRBV6-5; clone size: -
CDR3 DNA: TGTGCCAGCAGCTTTCGGACTGGGCGCACAGATACGCAGTATTTT; CDR3 protein: CASSFRTGRTDTQYF; D gene: -; J gene: TRBJ2-3; V gene: TRBV3-1/TRBV3-2; clone size: -
CDR3 DNA: TGTGCCAGCAGCTTGGGCCAGCGGGGAGATACGCAGTATTTT; CDR3 protein: CASSLGQRGDTQYF; D gene: TRBD2; J gene: TRBJ2-3; V gene: TRBV5-5; clone size: once
CDR3 DNA: TGTGCCAGCAGCGTGTCGGGAGCCGGCGAGCAGTACTTC; CDR3 protein: CASSVSGAGEQYF; D gene: -; J gene: TRBJ2-7; V gene: TRBV25-1; clone size: -
CDR3 DNA: TGTGCCAGCACCCCGCGGGTAGGAGGAGATACGCAGTATTTT; CDR3 protein: CASTPRVGGDTQYF; D gene: -; J gene: TRBJ2-3; V gene: TRBV6-2/TRBV6-3; clone size: few
CDR3 DNA: TGTGCCAGCAGCCAACCCCCATCCTACGAGCAGTACTTC; CDR3 protein: CASSQPPSYEQYF; D gene: -; J gene: TRBJ2-7; V gene: TRBV3-1/TRBV3-2; clone size: -
CDR3 DNA: TGTGCCAGCAGTGAAGCGCGGGGGGACACCTACTATGGCTACACCTTC; CDR3 protein: CASSEARGDTYYGYTF; D gene: -; J gene: TRBJ1-2; V gene: TRBV6-1; clone size: -
CDR3 DNA: TGTGCCACCAGCTTAGGCGGGGCTGGGGCCAACGTCCTGACTTTC; CDR3 protein: CATSLGGAGANVLTF; D gene: -; J gene: TRBJ2-6; V gene: TRBV15; clone size: -
CDR3 DNA: TGTGCCACCCGCGCAGGACAGGTTCTCTATAATTCACCCCTCCACTTT; CDR3 protein: CATRAGQVLYNSPLHF; D gene: TRBD1; J gene: TRBJ1-6; V gene: TRBV19; clone size: -
CDR3 DNA: TGCGCCAGCAGTGAGGGGCAGGGGGTGAGGAACGAGCAGTACTTC; CDR3 protein: CASSEGQGVRNEQYF; D gene: TRBD1; J gene: TRBJ2-7; V gene: TRBV10-1; clone size: -
CDR3 DNA: TGTGCCAGCAGCTTAGGGGGGCTCGACTATGGCTACACCTTC; CDR3 protein: CASSLGGLDYGYTF; D gene: -; J gene: TRBJ1-2; V gene: TRBV11-2; clone size: -
CDR3 DNA: TGTGCCAGCACCCAAAAGGAGCGGCACGAGCAGTACTTC; CDR3 protein: CASTQKERHEQYF; D gene: -; J gene: TRBJ2-7; V gene: TRBV7-9; clone size: -
CDR3 DNA: TGCGCCAGCAGAACGTACAGGAATGAGCAGTTCTTC; CDR3 protein: CASRTYRNEQFF; D gene: -; J gene: TRBJ2-1; V gene: TRBV4-1; clone size: -
CDR3 DNA: TGTGCCAGCAGCTCTCTAACAGGGAGGGGCAATCAGCCCCAGCATTTT; CDR3 protein: CASSSLTGRGNQPQHF; D gene: -; J gene: TRBJ1-5; V gene: TRBV7-8; clone size: -
CDR3 DNA: TGTGCCAGCAGCCGTGGACAGGGGAATTCACCCCTCCACTTT; CDR3 protein: CASSRGQGNSPLHF; D gene: TRBD1; J gene: TRBJ1-6; V gene: TRBV13; clone size: -
CDR3 DNA: TGCGCCAGCAGCGGGGAGGACTGGGCGAACACTGAAGCTTTCTTT; CDR3 protein: CASSGEDWANTEAFF; D gene: -; J gene: TRBJ1-1; V gene: TRBV5-1; clone size: -
CDR3 DNA: TGTGCCAGTAGTCAACAGGTGGACGGGACCCAGTACTTC; CDR3 protein: CASSQQVDGTQYF; D gene: -; J gene: TRBJ2-5; V gene: TRBV19; clone size: -
CDR3 DNA: TGTGCCAGCAGGAGGGCCCTCAATCAGCCCCAGCATTTT; CDR3 protein: CASRRALNQPQHF; D gene: -; J gene: TRBJ1-5; V gene: TRBV6-5; clone size: -
CDR3 DNA: TGTGCCAGTAGTATAGCGGGGGGGATCACAGATACGCAGTATTTT; CDR3 protein: CASSIAGGITDTQYF; D gene: TRBD2; J gene: TRBJ2-3; V gene: TRBV19; clone size: -
CDR3 DNA: TGTGCCAGCAGGACAGGGTGGGAGACCCAGTACTTC; CDR3 protein: CASRTGWETQYF; D gene: TRBD1; J gene: TRBJ2-5; V gene: TRBV7-9; clone size: -
CDR3 DNA: TGTGCCAGCAGCTTAGTGGCAGGGGCTGGAAATCAGCCCCAGCATTTT; CDR3 protein: CASSLVAGAGNQPQHF; D gene: -; J gene: TRBJ1-5; V gene: TRBV7-2; clone size: -
CDR3 DNA: TGTGCCAGCAGCCATAGTTCCGAAGCTTTCTTT; CDR3 protein: CASSHSSEAFF; D gene: -; J gene: TRBJ1-1; V gene: TRBV3-1/TRBV3-2; clone size: once
CDR3 DNA: TGCAGCGTGGATGGGGGAGGTAACACTGAAGCTTTCTTT; CDR3 protein: CSVDGGGNTEAFF; D gene: -; J gene: TRBJ1-1; V gene: TRBV29-1; clone size: few
CDR3 DNA: TGTGCCAGCAGGGGGGGGCCAGGAAACACCATATATTTT; CDR3 protein: CASRGGPGNTIYF; D gene: -; J gene: TRBJ1-3; V gene: TRBV12-3/TRBV12-4; clone size: -
CDR3 DNA: TGTGCCAGCAGCTTAGGAGGGACAAGGAATCAGCCCCAGCATTTT; CDR3 protein: CASSLGGTRNQPQHF; D gene: -; J gene: TRBJ1-5; V gene: TRBV7-8; clone size: -
CDR3 DNA: TGCAGTGCTAGCGGGGGCTATGGCTACACCTTC; CDR3 protein: CSASGGYGYTF; D gene: -; J gene: TRBJ1-2; V gene: TRBV20-1; clone size: -
CDR3 DNA: TGCGCCAGCAGCTTCGACATTCCCGGGACAGGGTCGGGGAACACTGAAGCTTTCTTT; CDR3 protein: CASSFDIPGTGSGNTEAFF; D gene: TRBD1; J gene: TRBJ1-1; V gene: TRBV5-1; clone size: -
CDR3 DNA: TGCGCCAGCAGCCAAGAGAGGGCTAGCGGGAGGACCGGGGAGCTGTTTTTT; CDR3 protein: CASSQERASGRTGELFF; D gene: TRBD2; J gene: TRBJ2-2; V gene: TRBV4-3; clone size: -
CDR3 DNA: TGTGCCAGCAGCTCTATACCCAGCCGGGACAGGGCCTCCTACGAGCAGTACTTC; CDR3 protein: CASSSIPSRDRASYEQYF; D gene: TRBD1; J gene: TRBJ2-7; V gene: TRBV7-9; clone size: -
CDR3 DNA: TGTGCCAGCAGTTTATCTGGGGGGGAGGCGAATAACTATGGCTACACCTTC; CDR3 protein: CASSLSGGEANNYGYTF; D gene: -; J gene: TRBJ1-2; V gene: TRBV28; clone size: -
CDR3 DNA: TGTGCCAGCAGGGACCACACCGGGGTAGAACTGTTTTTT; CDR3 protein: CASRDHTGVELFF; D gene: -; J gene: TRBJ1-4; V gene: TRBV6-5; clone size: -
CDR3 DNA: TGTGCCAGCAGCCGTACGGGGGATATCCAAGAGACCCAGTACTTC; CDR3 protein: CASSRTGDIQETQYF; D gene: -; J gene: TRBJ2-5; V gene: TRBV7-9; clone size: -
CDR3 DNA: TGTGCCAGCAGCGTCGTCTTGTACGAGCAGTACTTC; CDR3 protein: CASSVVLYEQYF; D gene: -; J gene: TRBJ2-7; V gene: TRBV2; clone size: -
CDR3 DNA: TGTGCCAGCAGTTTATCCACCGTCGGGAATGAGCAGTTCTTC; CDR3 protein: CASSLSTVGNEQFF; D gene: -; J gene: TRBJ2-1; V gene: TRBV27; clone size: -
CDR3 DNA: TGTGCCACCAGCAGAGACCAAGGGGCCTACGAGCAGTACTTC; CDR3 protein: CATSRDQGAYEQYF; D gene: -; J gene: TRBJ2-7; V gene: TRBV15; clone size: -
CDR3 DNA: TGTGCCAGCAGCACCGGGACAGGGAGCTATGGCTACACCTTC; CDR3 protein: CASSTGTGSYGYTF; D gene: TRBD1; J gene: TRBJ1-2; V gene: TRBV28; clone size: -
CDR3 DNA: TGCGCCAGCAGACTAGCGGGGGGGCTGGGGGAGACCCAGTACTTC; CDR3 protein: CASRLAGGLGETQYF; D gene: TRBD2; J gene: TRBJ2-5; V gene: TRBV10-2; clone size: few
CDR3 DNA: TGTGCCAGCAGCTTAGCCGACATACAAGGTGTCGAGCAGTACTTC; CDR3 protein: CASSLADIQGVEQYF; D gene: -; J gene: TRBJ2-7; V gene: TRBV7-2; clone size: -
CDR3 DNA: TGTGCCAGCAGCTCCCAGGCGTCCTTCCCAGATACGCAGTATTTT; CDR3 protein: CASSSQASFPDTQYF; D gene: -; J gene: TRBJ2-3; V gene: TRBV7-9; clone size: -
CDR3 DNA: TGCAGCGTGACTGGTCGGGCGGGGGCCGATACGCAGTATTTT; CDR3 protein: CSVTGRAGADTQYF; D gene: -; J gene: TRBJ2-3; V gene: TRBV29-1; clone size: -
CDR3 DNA: TGTGCCAGTGACAGGGGGCTCTACAATGAGCAGTTCTTC; CDR3 protein: CASDRGLYNEQFF; D gene: TRBD1; J gene: TRBJ2-1; V gene: TRBV2; clone size: once
CDR3 DNA: TGTGCCAGCAGCGTAGGACTTGGCGGGGGGGCCAACGAGCAGTACTTC; CDR3 protein: CASSVGLGGGANEQYF; D gene: TRBD2; J gene: TRBJ2-7; V gene: TRBV9; clone size: few
CDR3 DNA: TGTGCCAGCAGCTTAGCGGTCGGGGGAGGAACTGAAGCTTTCTTT; CDR3 protein: CASSLAVGGGTEAFF; D gene: -; J gene: TRBJ1-1; V gene: TRBV7-9; clone size: -
CDR3 DNA: TGTGCCAGCAGTTACTATGGTAGCACTGAAGCTTTCTTT; CDR3 protein: CASSYYGSTEAFF; D gene: -; J gene: TRBJ1-1; V gene: TRBV6-2/TRBV6-3; clone size: -
CDR3 DNA: TGTGCCAGCAGTGGGACAGGGCCTGAAGCTTTCTTT; CDR3 protein: CASSGTGPEAFF; D gene: TRBD1; J gene: TRBJ1-1; V gene: TRBV2; clone size: -
CDR3 DNA: TGTGCCAGTAGCACAGGGGGACGCCCCACAGATACGCAGTATTTT; CDR3 protein: CASSTGGRPTDTQYF; D gene: TRBD1; J gene: TRBJ2-3; V gene: TRBV19; clone size: -
CDR3 DNA: TGTGCCAGCAGCTTGGACCAAGACAGTTTCGGTTCCGCAGATACGCAGTATTTT; CDR3 protein: CASSLDQDSFGSADTQYF; D gene: -; J gene: TRBJ2-3; V gene: TRBV5-4; clone size: -
CDR3 DNA: TGTGCCAGCAATTGGGGGGGAGGCACTGAAGCTTTCTTT; CDR3 protein: CASNWGGGTEAFF; D gene: -; J gene: TRBJ1-1; V gene: TRBV6-5; clone size: -